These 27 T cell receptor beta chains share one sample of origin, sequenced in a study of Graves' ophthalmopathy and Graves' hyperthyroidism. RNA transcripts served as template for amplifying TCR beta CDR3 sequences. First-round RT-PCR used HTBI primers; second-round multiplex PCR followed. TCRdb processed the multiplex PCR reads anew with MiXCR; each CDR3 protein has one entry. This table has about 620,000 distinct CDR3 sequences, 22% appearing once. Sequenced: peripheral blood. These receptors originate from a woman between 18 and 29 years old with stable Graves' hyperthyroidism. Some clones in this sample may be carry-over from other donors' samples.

The DNA for the CDR3 is TGTGCCACCAGCGTGACAGGGAGGTCCTACGAGCAGTACTTC. As protein: CATSVTGRSYEQYF. The rearrangement joins TRBV15 to TRBJ2-7; a possible D gene is TRBD1 (7 bases). Trimming shortened V by 5 bases and J by 1 base, and 12 bases separated the two germline ends. The V gene's germline CDR1 is LNHNV and CDR2 YYDKDF (reference sequence). The CDR3 contains 14 residues.

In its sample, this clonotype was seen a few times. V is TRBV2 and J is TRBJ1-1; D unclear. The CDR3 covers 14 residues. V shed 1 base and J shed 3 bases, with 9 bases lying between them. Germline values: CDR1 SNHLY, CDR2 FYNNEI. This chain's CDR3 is CASSEDDGYTEAFF. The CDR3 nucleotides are TGTGCCAGCAGTGAAGACGATGGGTACACTGAAGCTTTCTTT.

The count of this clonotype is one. CDR3 sequence reads: CASSPRRGSLSSGANVLTF. In nucleotides, the CDR3 is TGTGCCAGCAGTCCCCGCAGGGGATCCCTGAGCTCTGGGGCCAACGTCCTGACTTTC. The chain is built from TRBV27 and TRBJ2-6; possibly TRBD1 for D (6 bases). V lost 5 bases and J 0 bases, leaving 20 bases between the germline ends. This CDR3 region has 19 residues. Germline V gene data show CDR1 as MNHEY and CDR2 as SMNVEV (reference sequence).

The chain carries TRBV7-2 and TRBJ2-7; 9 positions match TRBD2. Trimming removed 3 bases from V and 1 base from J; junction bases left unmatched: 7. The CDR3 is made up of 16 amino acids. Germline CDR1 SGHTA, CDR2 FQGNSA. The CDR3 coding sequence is TGTGCCAGCAGCTTGCGGCCTAGCGGGACTTCCTACGAGCAGTACTTC. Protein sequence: CASSLRPSGTSYEQYF. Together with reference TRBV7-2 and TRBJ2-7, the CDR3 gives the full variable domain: GAGVSQSPSNKVTEKGKDVELRCDPISGHTALYWYRQSLGQGLEFLIYFQGNSAPDKSGLPSDRFSAERTGGSVSTLTIQRTQQEDSAVYLCASSLRPSGTSYEQYFGPGTRLTVT.

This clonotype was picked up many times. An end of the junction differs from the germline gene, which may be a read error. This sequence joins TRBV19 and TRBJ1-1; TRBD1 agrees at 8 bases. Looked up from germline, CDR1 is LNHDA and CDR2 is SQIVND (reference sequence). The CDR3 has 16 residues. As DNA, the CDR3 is TGTGCCGGTAGTACCCGACAGGGGCGAGAACGCACTGAAGCTTTCTTT. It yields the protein CAGSTRQGRERTEAFF.

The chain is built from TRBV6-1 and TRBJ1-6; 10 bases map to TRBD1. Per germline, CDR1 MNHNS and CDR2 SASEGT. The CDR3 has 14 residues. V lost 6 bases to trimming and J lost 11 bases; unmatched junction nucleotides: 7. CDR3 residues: CASSWGQGRTPLHF. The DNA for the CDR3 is TGTGCCAGCAGCTGGGGACAGGGGAGGACACCCCTCCACTTT.

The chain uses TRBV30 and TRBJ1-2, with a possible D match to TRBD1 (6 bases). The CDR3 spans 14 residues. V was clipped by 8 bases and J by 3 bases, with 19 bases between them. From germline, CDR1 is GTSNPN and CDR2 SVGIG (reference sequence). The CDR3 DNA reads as TGTGCCGGACAAGGAGGGGGGTCATACTATGGCTACACCTTC. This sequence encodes CAGQGGGSYYGYTF.

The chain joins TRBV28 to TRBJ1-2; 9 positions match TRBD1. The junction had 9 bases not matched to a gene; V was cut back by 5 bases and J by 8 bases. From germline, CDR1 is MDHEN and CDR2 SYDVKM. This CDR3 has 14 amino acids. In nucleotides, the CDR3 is TGTGCCAGCAGTCTAGGGACAGGGCGTAACGGCTACACCTTC. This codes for CASSLGTGRNGYTF.

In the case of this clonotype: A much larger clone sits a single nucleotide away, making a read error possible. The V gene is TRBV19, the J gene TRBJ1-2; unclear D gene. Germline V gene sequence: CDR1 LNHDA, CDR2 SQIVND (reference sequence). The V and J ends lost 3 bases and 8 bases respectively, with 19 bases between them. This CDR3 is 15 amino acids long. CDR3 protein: CASSIILITGRGYTF. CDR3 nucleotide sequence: TGTGCCAGTAGTATTATCCTAATTACCGGGAGAGGCTACACCTTC. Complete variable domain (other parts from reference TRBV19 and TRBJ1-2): DGGITQSPKYLFRKEGQNVTLSCEQNLNHDAMYWYRQDPGQGLRLIYYSQIVNDFQKGDIAEGYSVSREKKESFPLTVTSAQKNPTAFYLCASSIILITGRGYTFGSGTRLTVV.

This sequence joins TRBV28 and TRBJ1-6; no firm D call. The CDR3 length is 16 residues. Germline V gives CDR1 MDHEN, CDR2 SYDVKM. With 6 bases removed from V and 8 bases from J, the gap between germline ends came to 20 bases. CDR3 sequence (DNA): TGTGCCAGCAGCGAAAGGTTCCTGAGAAGCGATTCACCCCTCCACTTT. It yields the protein CASSERFLRSDSPLHF.

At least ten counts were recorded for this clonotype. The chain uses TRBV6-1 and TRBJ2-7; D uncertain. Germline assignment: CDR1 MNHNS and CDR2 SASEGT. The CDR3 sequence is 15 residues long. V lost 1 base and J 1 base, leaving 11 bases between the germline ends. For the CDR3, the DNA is TGTGCCAGCAGTGAAGACTACGGCAGTTCCTACGAGCAGTACTTC. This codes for CASSEDYGSSYEQYF.

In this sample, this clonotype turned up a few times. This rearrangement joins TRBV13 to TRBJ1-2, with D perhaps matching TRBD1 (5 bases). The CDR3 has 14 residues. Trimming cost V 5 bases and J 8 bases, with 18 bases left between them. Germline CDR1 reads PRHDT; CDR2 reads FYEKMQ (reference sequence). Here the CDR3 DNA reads TGTGCCAGCAGCCCTGAGAGGGACCTTTGGGGCTACACCTTC. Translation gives CASSPERDLWGYTF.

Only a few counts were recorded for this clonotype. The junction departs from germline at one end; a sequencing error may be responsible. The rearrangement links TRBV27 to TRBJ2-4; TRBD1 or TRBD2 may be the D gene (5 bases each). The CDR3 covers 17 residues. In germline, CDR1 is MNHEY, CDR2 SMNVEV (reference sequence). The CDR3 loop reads CASRRYRDPKGKNIKYF. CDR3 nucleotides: TGTGCCAGCAGACGCTACCGGGACCCAAAGGGCAAAAACATTAAGTACTTC.

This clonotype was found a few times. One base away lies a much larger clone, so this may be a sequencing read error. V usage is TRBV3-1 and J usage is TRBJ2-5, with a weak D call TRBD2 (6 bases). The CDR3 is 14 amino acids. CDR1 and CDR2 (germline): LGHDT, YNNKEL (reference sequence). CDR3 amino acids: CTSSLGTLQETQYF. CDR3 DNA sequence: TGTACCAGCAGCCTCGGGACTCTTCAAGAGACCCAGTACTTC.

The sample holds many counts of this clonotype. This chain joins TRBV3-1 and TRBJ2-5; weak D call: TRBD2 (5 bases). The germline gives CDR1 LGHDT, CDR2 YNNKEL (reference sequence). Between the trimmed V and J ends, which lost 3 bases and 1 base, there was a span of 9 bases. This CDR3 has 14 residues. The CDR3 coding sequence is TGTGCCAGCAGCCATGGACTGTCCCAAGAGACCCAGTACTTC. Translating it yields CASSHGLSQETQYF.

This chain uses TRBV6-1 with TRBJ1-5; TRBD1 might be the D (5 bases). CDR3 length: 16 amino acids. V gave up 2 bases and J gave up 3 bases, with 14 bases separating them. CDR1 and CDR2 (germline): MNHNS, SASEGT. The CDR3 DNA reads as TGTGCCAGCAGTGAATTCTCGGGGACCCCCAATCAGCCCCAGCATTTT. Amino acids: CASSEFSGTPNQPQHF.

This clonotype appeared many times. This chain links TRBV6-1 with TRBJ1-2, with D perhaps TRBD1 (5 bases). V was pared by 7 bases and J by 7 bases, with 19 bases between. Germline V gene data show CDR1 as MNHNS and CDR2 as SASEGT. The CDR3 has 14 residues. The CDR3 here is CASNPTALSGGYTF. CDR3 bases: TGTGCCAGCAATCCGACAGCTTTATCCGGTGGCTACACCTTC.

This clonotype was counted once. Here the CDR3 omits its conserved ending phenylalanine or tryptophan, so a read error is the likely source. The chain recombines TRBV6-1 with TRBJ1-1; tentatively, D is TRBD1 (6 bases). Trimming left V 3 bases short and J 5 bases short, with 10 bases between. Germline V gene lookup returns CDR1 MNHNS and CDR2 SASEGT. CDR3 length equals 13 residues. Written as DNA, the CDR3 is TGTGCCAGCAGTGACAGGGGCGGTACTGAAGCTTTCCTT. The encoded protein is CASSDRGGTEAFL.

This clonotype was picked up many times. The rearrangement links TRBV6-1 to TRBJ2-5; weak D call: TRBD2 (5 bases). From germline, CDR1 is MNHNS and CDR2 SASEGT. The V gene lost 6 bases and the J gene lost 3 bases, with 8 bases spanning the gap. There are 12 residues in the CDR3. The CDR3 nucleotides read TGTGCCAGCAGCGGACTGGAAGAGACCCAGTACTTC. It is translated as CASSGLEETQYF.

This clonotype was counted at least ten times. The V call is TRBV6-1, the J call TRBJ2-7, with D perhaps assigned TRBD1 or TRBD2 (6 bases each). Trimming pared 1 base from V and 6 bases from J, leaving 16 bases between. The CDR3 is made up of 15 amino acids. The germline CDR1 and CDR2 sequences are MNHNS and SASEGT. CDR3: CASSEVGTTGVEQYF. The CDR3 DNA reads TGTGCCAGCAGTGAAGTAGGGACAACGGGGGTCGAGCAGTACTTC.

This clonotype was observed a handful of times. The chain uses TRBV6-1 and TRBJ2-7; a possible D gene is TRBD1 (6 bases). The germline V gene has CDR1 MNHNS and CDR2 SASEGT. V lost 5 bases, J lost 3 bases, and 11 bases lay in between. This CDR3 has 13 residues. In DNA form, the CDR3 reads TGTGCCAGCAGTAAGACAGGCCTCTACGAGCAGTACTTC. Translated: CASSKTGLYEQYF.

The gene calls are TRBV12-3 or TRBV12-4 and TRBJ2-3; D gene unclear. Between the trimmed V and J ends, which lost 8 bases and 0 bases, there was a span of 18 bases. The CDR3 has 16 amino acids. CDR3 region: CASWAGLPSSTDTQYF. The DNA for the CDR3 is TGTGCCAGCTGGGCAGGCCTGCCGTCTAGCACAGATACGCAGTATTTT.

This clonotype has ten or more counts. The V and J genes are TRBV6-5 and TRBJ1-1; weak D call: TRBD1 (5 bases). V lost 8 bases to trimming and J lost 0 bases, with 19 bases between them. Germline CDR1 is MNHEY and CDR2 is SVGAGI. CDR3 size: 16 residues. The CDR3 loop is CASVRSTAHMNTEAFF. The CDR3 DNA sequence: TGTGCCAGCGTTAGATCGACAGCCCATATGAACACTGAAGCTTTCTTT.

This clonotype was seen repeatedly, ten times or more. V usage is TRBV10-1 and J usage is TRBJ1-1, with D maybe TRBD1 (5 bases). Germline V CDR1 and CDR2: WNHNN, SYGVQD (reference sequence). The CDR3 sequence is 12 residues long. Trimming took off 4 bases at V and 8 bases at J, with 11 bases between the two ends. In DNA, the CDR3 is TGCGCCAGCAGTGCCGGGACTTCAGAAGCTTTCTTT. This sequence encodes CASSAGTSEAFF.

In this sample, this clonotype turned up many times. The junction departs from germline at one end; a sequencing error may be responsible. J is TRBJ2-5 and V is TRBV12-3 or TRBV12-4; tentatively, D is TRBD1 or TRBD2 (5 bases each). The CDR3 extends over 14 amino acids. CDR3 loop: CASSRRDGQESQYF. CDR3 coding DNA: TGTGCCAGCAGTCGCCGGGACGGACAAGAGTCCCAGTACTTC.

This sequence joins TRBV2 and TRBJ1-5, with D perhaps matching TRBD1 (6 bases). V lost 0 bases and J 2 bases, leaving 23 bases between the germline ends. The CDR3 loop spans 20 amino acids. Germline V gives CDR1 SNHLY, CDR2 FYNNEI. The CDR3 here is CASSEAPPGTWGIGNQPQHF. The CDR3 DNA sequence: TGTGCCAGCAGTGAAGCCCCCCCCGGGACATGGGGTATCGGCAATCAGCCCCAGCATTTT.

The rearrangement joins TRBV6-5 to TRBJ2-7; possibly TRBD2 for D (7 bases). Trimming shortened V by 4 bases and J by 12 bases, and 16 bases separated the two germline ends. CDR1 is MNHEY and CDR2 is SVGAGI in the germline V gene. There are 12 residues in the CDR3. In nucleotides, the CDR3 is TGTGCCAGCAGTTCGGGGGGCGGCAAGCTGTACTTC. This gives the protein CASSSGGGKLYF.